This T cell receptor (beta chain) was sequenced in a study of PD-L1 blockade in urothelial cancer. About the research overall: After treatment start, blood was analyzed at 3 weeks (second dose) and at 6 weeks. When blood samples were assessed, the median T cell count was 141,255.

The diagnosis in patients was locally advanced or metastatic urothelial carcinoma. Peripheral blood mononuclear cells were collected from every patient before and during treatment, yielding between 1 and 8 samples per patient. The CDR3 has 18 amino acids. V shed 2 bases and J 4 bases; nucleotides not matched to a gene: 16. The germline CDR1 and CDR2 sequences are SQVTM and ANQGSEA. This table comes from immunoSEQ multiplex PCR, and its TCRdb copy is limited to in-frame clones, with some not included. The sample consists of approximately 100,000 clones, roughly nine tenths of them appearing once. This TCR was recovered from an elderly woman with urothelial cancer. The rearrangement uses TRBV29-1 and TRBJ2-1; 8 bases map to TRBD2. Sequencing used PBMCs, obtained around atezolizumab (anti-PD-L1) treatment. CDR3 sequence (DNA): TGCAGCGTTGAACGGTACCTCCACAGGGCGGGAGGATACAATGAGCAGTTCTTC. Translation: CSVERYLHRAGGYNEQFF.